Presented here are 10 T cell receptor beta chains from one specimen sequenced in a study of T cells after yellow fever vaccination. TCRdb redid the calling of the 5' RACE reads with MiXCR, one entry per CDR3 protein. The profile covers approximately 6,300 distinct CDR3 sequences, with roughly 6% appearing a single time and 55% to 75% taken by the ten largest. The source material was PBMCs, either bulk or a sorted T-cell subset (CD4+, CD8+, memory, or dextramer-sorted; not recorded which), sampled roughly 14 days after the first yellow fever vaccination. The receptors stem from a man between 18 and 35 years old who received the YFV17D yellow fever vaccine.

The table lists this clonotype with many counts. V usage is TRBV4-1 and J usage is TRBJ1-2; perhaps TRBD1 as D (6 bases). V lost 3 bases to trimming and J lost 2 bases, with 16 bases between them. Looked up from germline, CDR1 is MGHRA and CDR2 is YSYEKL. This CDR3 is 16 amino acids long. CDR3 region: CASSQVFPTGNYGYTF. The CDR3 DNA reads as TGCGCCAGCAGCCAGGTTTTCCCGACAGGCAACTATGGCTACACCTTC.

This clonotype was counted ten times or more. The chain links TRBV19 to TRBJ2-3; D is possibly TRBD1 (6 bases). V lost 5 bases and J lost 1, with 16 bases in between. CDR1 is LNHDA, CDR2 SQIVND, per germline (reference sequence). The CDR3 covers 16 residues. CDR3 protein: CASSRFGQPGTDTQYF. The CDR3 nucleotides read TGTGCCAGTAGTCGCTTTGGACAGCCCGGCACAGATACGCAGTATTTT.

This clonotype appeared many times. This chain links TRBV20-1 with TRBJ2-3; the D is unclear. The CDR3 sequence is 12 residues long. CDR1 is DFQATT, CDR2 SNEGSKA, per germline (reference sequence). Trimming pared 0 bases from V and 6 bases from J, leaving 7 bases between. Here the CDR3 reads CSARDGRDTQYF. For the CDR3, the DNA is TGCAGTGCTAGAGATGGGCGGGATACGCAGTATTTT.

The table lists this clonotype with many counts. V is TRBV20-1 and J is TRBJ1-6, with D tentatively TRBD1 (6 bases). This CDR3 is built from 16 residues. CDR1 DFQATT and CDR2 SNEGSKA come from the germline V gene (reference sequence). V gave up 1 base and J gave up 8 bases, with 18 bases separating them. As DNA, the CDR3 is TGCAGTGCTAGAGCTACAGGGTACAGTTTCTATTCACCCCTCCACTTT. It yields the protein CSARATGYSFYSPLHF.

This clonotype occurred many times. The genes are TRBV10-3 and TRBJ2-1; 8 bases line up with TRBD2. Germline loops: CDR1 ENHRY, CDR2 SYGVKD. V trimming: 0 bases; J trimming: 6 bases; junction bases outside the gene matches: 10. The CDR3 covers 17 residues. The CDR3 region has the DNA TGTGCCATCAGTGAGTCCCTGCGGGGGGCTTTAACCAATGAGCAGTTCTTC. It codes for CAISESLRGALTNEQFF.

This clonotype was picked up many times. V is TRBV12-3 or TRBV12-4 and J is TRBJ2-5; either TRBD1 or TRBD2 may fit D (5 bases each). This CDR3 is 14 amino acids long. Trimming took off 6 bases at V and 2 bases at J, with 13 bases between the two ends. Here the CDR3 DNA reads TGTGCCAGCAGCATATCGGGACCGCAAGAGACCCAGTACTTC. This translates into CASSISGPQETQYF.

Ten or more counts support this clonotype. This sequence joins TRBV12-3 or TRBV12-4 and TRBJ1-1; no clear D. CDR3 length: 13 residues. V shed 4 bases and J shed 1 base, with 7 bases lying between them. The CDR3 sequence: CASSSTRNTEAFF. In DNA, the CDR3 is TGTGCCAGCAGTTCCACAAGGAACACTGAAGCTTTCTTT.

This clonotype has ten or more counts. The chain is built from TRBV29-1 and TRBJ2-5, with a weak D call TRBD1 (5 bases). Germline V gene sequence: CDR1 SQVTM, CDR2 ANQGSEA. This CDR3 has 19 residues. Trimming pared 1 base from V and 2 bases from J, leaving 26 bases between. The DNA of the CDR3 is TGCAGCGTTGAAGTTGTGCAGGGCCGGGTTGGTCACCCTCAAGAGACCCAGTACTTC. This translates into CSVEVVQGRVGHPQETQYF.

This clonotype was picked up a small number of times. The V call is TRBV5-1, the J call TRBJ2-5, with D uncertain. There are 13 residues in the CDR3. CDR1 and CDR2 (germline): SGHRS, YFSETQ. V was shortened by 1 base and J by 4 bases, with 8 bases between the two germline ends. CDR3 loop: CASSLLSGETQYF. The CDR3 DNA is TGCGCCAGCAGCTTGTTATCAGGAGAGACCCAGTACTTC.

This clonotype has ten or more counts. The chain is built from TRBV3-1 and TRBJ2-2; D is perhaps TRBD1 (6 bases). Germline CDR1 and CDR2: LGHDT and YNNKEL (reference sequence). The CDR3 is 14 residues long. Trimming took off 4 bases at V and 3 bases at J, with 9 bases between the two ends. The DNA for the CDR3 is TGTGCCAGCAGCCCCCCAGGGGACACCGGGGAGCTGTTTTTT. This codes for CASSPPGDTGELFF.